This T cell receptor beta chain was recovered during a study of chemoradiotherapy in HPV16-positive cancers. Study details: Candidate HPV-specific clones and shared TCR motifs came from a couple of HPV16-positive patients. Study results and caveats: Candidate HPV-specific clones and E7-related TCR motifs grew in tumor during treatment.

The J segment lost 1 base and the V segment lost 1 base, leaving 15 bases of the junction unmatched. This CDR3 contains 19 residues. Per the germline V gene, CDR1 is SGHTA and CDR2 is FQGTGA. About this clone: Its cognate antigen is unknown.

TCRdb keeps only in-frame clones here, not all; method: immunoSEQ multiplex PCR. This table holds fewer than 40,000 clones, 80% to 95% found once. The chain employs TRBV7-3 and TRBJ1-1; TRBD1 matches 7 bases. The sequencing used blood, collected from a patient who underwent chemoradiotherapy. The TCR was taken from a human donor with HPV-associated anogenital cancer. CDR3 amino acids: CASSLKGGFTGVGNTEAFF. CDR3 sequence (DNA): TGTGCCAGCAGCTTAAAGGGGGGCTTTACAGGGGTAGGGAACACTGAAGCTTTCTTT.